This T cell receptor beta chain is from a study of neurological immune-mediated disorders (dated by TCRdb to about 2019). General notes on the study: Peripheral blood TCR-beta repertoires from patients with HTLV-I-associated myelopathy (HAM/TSP), patients with multiple sclerosis, and healthy controls were compared in the study using UMI-based sequencing. The approximately 110 TCR-beta libraries included longitudinal samples, technical triplicates and paired sorted CD4+ and CD8+ T-cell subsets alongside PBMC samples. Of the approximately 66 subjects in the cohort, some 15 were HAM/TSP patients, some 34 were multiple sclerosis patients, and about 20 were healthy controls. Summary of the overall study and its limitations: TCR clonal expansion was highest in HAM/TSP patients and lowest in MS patients, with MS patients falling below even healthy controls. Expanded clones from different subjects shared no identical CDR3 amino acid sequences, which suggests that TCR-beta repertoires were private in all groups.

cDNA was synthesized by template-switch 5'RACE using a primer carrying a 10-nucleotide random unique molecular identifier by which each TCR transcript was tagged. Over 180 million TCR-beta sequences, covering 15-18 subjects, were produced in each sequencing run. The RNeasy kit was used to extract total RNA. TCR-beta VDJ regions were amplified with primers for the TCR constant region and the 5'RACE anchor, using the KAPA Real-time Library Amplification kit. A first PCR added sample indexes and Illumina adaptors, after which a second PCR increased the library yield. After purification with Ampure beads, the TCR product of roughly 650 bp was size-selected on a 2% E-gel SizeSelection system. Before pooling, libraries had their quality checked on a Bioanalyzer, their concentration measured with Qubit, and their quantity determined with the Kapa Library Quantification kit. An Illumina HiSeq 2500 sequenced the libraries paired-end 2 x 150 bp. To increase sequence diversity, about 24-32% phiX was spiked into each library pool. The source study handled its data this way. The UMI-based MiGEC pipeline processed quality-filtered reads and removed over 80% of raw TCR sequences during error correction. IMGT germline references were used for aligning VDJ genes, and each clonotype was defined as a unique CDR3 amino acid sequence together with its V-J genes. Clonal expansion, Shannon diversity, and CDR3 relatedness (CalcPairwiseDistances, ClusterSamples) were evaluated with VDJtools, and phylogenetic trees were built with CLCbio workbench. Expanded clones were defined as having at least 8 unique UMIs, based on coefficient-of-variation modelling across technical triplicates. The public reads were quality trimmed at Q25 with fastp and then assembled into clones with MiXCR by TCRdb, keeping productive beta chains. Identical CDR3 proteins give one entry, which carries the most common genes and DNA. TCRdb, not the original authors, processed these V and J calls. This sample has 50,000 or so distinct CDR3 sequences in its table, and roughly 15% of those were observed once. The top ten clonotypes cover approximately 4% of the sample.

This clonotype was picked up many times. What antigen it recognizes has not been identified. No much larger clonotype is one base removed from it; base qualities were not supplied. Blood bank volunteers in Maryland, USA served as the healthy controls. For unsorted PBMC libraries, 2 million PBMCs were used after storage in RNAlater at -80 degrees C until RNA extraction. PBMCs were separated from peripheral blood using Ficoll-Hypaque density gradient centrifugation and then cryopreserved in liquid nitrogen. The TCR comes from a man aged 60 to 69 in good health. The sample taken for sequencing was PBMCs.

The CDR3 region reads CSVEVFLSRGIYEQYF. The nucleotide sequence is given as TGCAGCGTTGAAGTATTTTTGTCCAGGGGAATCTACGAGCAGTACTTC. The chain is assembled from TRBV29-1 and TRBJ2-7; D gene: possibly TRBD1, on 6 matching bases. The CDR3 runs 16 amino acids, cysteine and phenylalanine included. This entry keeps only the CDR3 DNA: 48 bases, framed from base 1. CDR1 and CDR2 were assigned from the germline V gene as SQVTM and ANQGSEA. The trim is 1 base for V and 3 bases for J, with a gap of 19 bases between the germline ends.